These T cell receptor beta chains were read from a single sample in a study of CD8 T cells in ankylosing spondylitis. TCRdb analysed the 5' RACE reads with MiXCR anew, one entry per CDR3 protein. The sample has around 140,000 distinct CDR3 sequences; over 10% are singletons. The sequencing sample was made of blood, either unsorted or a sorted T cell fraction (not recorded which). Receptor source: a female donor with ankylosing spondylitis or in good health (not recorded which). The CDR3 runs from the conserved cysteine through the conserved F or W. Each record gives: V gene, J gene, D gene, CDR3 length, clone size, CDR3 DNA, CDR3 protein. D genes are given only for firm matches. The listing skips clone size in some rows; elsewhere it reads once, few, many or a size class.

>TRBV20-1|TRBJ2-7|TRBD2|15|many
TGCAGTGCTAGTCGGTCTAGCGGGAGTTCCTACGAGCAGTACTTC
CSASRSSGSSYEQYF
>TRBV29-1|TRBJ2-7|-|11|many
TGCAGCGTTAATGACATATACGAGCAGTACTTC
CSVNDIYEQYF
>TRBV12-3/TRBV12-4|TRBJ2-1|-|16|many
TGTGCCAGCAGTTTCCCTCCCAGTTCTCTTGCTAATGAGCAGTTCTTC
CASSFPPSSLANEQFF
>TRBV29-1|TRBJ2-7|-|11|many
TGCAGCGCTCTGCGGTCCCACGAGCAGTACTTC
CSALRSHEQYF
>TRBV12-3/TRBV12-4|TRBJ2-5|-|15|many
TGTGCCAGCAGTCCACACCGGGACATCCAAGAGACCCAGTACTTC
CASSPHRDIQETQYF
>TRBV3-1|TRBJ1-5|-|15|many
TGTGCCAGCAGCCAAGATTGGGACAGCAATCAGCCCCAGCATTTT
CASSQDWDSNQPQHF
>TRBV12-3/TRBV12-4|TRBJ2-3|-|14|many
TGTGCCAGCAGTCCCCCGGAGCCCACAGATACGCAGTATTTT
CASSPPEPTDTQYF
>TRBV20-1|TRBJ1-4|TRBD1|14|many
TGCAGTGCCCTCGGGACAGGGGATAATGAAAAACTGTTTTTT
CSALGTGDNEKLFF
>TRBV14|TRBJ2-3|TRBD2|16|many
TGTGCCAGCAGCCAGAGCGGGGGAACGTTCGCAGATACGCAGTATTTT
CASSQSGGTFADTQYF
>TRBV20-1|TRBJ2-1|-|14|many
TGCAGTGCTAGAGAAACCCCGACCAGGGGTGAGCAGTTCTTC
CSARETPTRGEQFF
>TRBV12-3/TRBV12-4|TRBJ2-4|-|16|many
TGTGCCAGCTCTACGGGACGCCCGGGTGGCAAAAACATTCAGTACTTC
CASSTGRPGGKNIQYF
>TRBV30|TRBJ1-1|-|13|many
TGTGCCTGGGGCATGGGAGTGAACACTGAAGCTTTCTTT
CAWGMGVNTEAFF
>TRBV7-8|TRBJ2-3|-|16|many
TGTGCCAGCAGCTTATCGGGAGATGCACGGCCAGATACGCAGTATTTT
CASSLSGDARPDTQYF
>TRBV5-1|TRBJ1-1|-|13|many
TGCGCCAGCAGCTCGGGCCTGAACACTGAAGCTTTCTTT
CASSSGLNTEAFF
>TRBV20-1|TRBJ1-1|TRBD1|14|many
TGCAGTGCTAGGACCGGGACAGCGAACACTGAAGCTTTCTTT
CSARTGTANTEAFF
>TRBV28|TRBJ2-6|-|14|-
TGTGCCAGCAGTACCCTTGCGAGGGCCAACGTCCTGACTTTC
CASSTLARANVLTF
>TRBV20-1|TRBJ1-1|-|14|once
TGCAGTGCTAGAGAGGGAGGGGCCGACACTGAAGCTTTCTTT
CSAREGGADTEAFF
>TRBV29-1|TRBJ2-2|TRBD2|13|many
TGCAGCGCGGGGGGGACCTCACTGGGGGAGCTGTTTTTT
CSAGGTSLGELFF
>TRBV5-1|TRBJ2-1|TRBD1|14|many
TGCGCCAGCACAACCGGGACAGGGGGGAATGAGCAGTTCTTC
CASTTGTGGNEQFF
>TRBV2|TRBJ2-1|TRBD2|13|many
TGTGCCAGTCTAGCGGAACCCCTCAATGAGCAGTTCTTC
CASLAEPLNEQFF
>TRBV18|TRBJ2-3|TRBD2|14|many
TGTGCCAGCTCAACCGGGGGGGGCACAGATACGCAGTATTTT
CASSTGGGTDTQYF
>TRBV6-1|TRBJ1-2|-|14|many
TGTGCCAGCAGTACACAACAGGGCTCGAGTGGCTACACCTTC
CASSTQQGSSGYTF
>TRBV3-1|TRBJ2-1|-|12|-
TGTGCCAGCAGCCCCCGAGGGTTGGGGCAGTTCTTC
CASSPRGLGQFF
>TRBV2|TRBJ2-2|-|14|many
TGTGCCAGCAGTGAATCGGGGAACACCGGGGAGCTGTTTTTT
CASSESGNTGELFF